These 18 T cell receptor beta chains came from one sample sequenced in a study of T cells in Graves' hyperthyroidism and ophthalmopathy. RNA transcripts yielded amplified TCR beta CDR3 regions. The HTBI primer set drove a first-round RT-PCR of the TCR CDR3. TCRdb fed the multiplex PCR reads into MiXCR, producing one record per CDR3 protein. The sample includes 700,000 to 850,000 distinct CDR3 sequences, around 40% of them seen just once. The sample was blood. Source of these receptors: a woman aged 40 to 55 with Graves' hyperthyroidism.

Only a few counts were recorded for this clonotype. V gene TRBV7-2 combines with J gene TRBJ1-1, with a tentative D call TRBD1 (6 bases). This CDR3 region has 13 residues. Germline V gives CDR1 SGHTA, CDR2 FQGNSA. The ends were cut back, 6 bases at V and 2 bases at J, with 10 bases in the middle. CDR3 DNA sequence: TGTGCCAGCAGTCAGGACAGCAACACTGAAGCTTTCTTT. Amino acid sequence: CASSQDSNTEAFF.

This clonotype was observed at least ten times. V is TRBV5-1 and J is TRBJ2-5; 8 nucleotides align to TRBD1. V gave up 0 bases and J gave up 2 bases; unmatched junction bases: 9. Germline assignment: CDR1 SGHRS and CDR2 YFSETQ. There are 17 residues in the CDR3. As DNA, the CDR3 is TGCGCCAGCAGCTTGGTAGCTACCGGGACAGGACAAGAGACCCAGTACTTC. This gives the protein CASSLVATGTGQETQYF.

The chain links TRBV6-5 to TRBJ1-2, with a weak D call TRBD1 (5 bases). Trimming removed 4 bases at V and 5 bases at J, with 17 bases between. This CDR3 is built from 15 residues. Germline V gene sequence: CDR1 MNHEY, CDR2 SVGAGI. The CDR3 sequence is CASSFRDPMVYGYTF. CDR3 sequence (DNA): TGTGCCAGCAGTTTCCGGGACCCTATGGTGTATGGCTACACCTTC.

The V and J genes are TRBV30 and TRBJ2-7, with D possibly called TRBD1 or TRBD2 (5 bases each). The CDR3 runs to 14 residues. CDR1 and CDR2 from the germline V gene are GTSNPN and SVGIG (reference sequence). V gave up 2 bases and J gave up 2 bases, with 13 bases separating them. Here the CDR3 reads CAWSLGPNTYEQYF. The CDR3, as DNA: TGTGCCTGGAGTCTGGGACCAAATACCTACGAGCAGTACTTC.

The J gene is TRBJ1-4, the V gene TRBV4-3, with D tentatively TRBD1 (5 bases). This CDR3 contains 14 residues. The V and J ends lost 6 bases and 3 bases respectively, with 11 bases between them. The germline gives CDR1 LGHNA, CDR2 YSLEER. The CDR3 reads CASRPDSPNEKLFF. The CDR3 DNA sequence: TGCGCCAGCAGGCCAGACAGCCCTAATGAAAAACTGTTTTTT.

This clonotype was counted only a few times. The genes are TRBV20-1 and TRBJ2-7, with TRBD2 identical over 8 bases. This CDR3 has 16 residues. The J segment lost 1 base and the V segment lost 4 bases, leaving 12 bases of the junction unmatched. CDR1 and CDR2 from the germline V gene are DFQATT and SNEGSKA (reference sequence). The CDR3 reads CSAMAGGPPLSYEQYF. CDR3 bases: TGCAGTGCTATGGCGGGAGGCCCCCCCCTATCCTACGAGCAGTACTTC.

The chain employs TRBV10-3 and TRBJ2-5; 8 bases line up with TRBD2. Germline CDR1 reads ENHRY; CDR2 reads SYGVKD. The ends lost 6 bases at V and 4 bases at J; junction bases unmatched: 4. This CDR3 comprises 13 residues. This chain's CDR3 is CAISGRAAETQYF. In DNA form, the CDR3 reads TGTGCCATCAGCGGGAGGGCCGCAGAGACCCAGTACTTC.

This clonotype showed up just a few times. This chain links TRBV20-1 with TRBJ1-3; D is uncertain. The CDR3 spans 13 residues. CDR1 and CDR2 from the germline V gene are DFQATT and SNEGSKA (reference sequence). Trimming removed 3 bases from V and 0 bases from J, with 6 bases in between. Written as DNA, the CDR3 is TGCAGTGCTAGCACCCTCTCTGGAAACACCATATATTTT. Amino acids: CSASTLSGNTIYF.

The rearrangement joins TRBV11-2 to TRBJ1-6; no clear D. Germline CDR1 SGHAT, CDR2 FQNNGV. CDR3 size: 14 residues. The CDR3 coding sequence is TGTGCTATCCCCTCCGGGCCAACAAATTCACCCCTCCACTTT. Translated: CAIPSGPTNSPLHF. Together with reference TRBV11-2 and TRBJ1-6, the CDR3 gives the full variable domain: EAGVAQSPRYKIIEKRQSVAFWCNPISGHATLYWYQQILGQGPKLLIQFQNNGVVDDSQLPKDRFSAERLKGVDSTLKIQPAKLEDSAVYLCAIPSGPTNSPLHFGNGTRLTVT.

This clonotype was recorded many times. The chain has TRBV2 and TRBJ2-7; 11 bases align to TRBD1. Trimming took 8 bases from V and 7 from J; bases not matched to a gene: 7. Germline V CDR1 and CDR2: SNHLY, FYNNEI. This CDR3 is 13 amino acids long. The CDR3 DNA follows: TGTGCCAGCGGTGGACAGGGGGCGGGTGAGCAGTACTTC. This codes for CASGGQGAGEQYF.

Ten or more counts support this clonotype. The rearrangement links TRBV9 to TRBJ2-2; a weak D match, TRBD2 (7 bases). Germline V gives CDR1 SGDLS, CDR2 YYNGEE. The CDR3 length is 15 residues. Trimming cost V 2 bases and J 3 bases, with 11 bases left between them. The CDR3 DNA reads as TGTGCCAGCAGCGTGGACGGGGGGCACACCGGGGAGCTGTTTTTT. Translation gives CASSVDGGHTGELFF.

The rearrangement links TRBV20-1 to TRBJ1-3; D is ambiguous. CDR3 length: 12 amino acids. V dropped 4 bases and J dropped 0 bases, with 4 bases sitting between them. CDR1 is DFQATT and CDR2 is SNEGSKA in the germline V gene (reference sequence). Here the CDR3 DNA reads TGCAGTGCTATGAGCTCTGGAAACACCATATATTTT. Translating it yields CSAMSSGNTIYF.

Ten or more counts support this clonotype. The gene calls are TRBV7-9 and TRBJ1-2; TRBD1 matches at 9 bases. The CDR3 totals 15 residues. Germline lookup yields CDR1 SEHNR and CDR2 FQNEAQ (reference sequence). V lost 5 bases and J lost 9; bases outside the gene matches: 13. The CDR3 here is CASSPGQGPGARYTF. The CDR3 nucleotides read TGTGCCAGCAGCCCCGGACAGGGGCCGGGGGCCCGCTACACCTTC.

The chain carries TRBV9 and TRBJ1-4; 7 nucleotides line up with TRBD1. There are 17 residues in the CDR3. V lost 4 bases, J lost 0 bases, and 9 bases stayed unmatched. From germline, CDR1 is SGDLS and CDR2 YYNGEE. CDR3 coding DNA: TGTGCCAGCAGCTCCGGGACAGACCTTGCAACTAATGAAAAACTGTTTTTT. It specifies CASSSGTDLATNEKLFF.

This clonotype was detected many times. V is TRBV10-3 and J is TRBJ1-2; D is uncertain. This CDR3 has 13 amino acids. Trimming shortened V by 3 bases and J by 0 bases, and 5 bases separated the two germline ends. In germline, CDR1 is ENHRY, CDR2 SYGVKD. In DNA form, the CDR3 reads TGTGCCATCAGTGAATCCGCTAACTATGGCTACACCTTC. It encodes CAISESANYGYTF.

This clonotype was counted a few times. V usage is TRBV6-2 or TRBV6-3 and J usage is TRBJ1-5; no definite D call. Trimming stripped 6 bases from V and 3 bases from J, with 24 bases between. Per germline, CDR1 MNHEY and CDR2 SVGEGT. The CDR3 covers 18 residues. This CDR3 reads CASRADAPTGYDNQPQHF. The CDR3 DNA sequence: TGTGCCAGCAGAGCCGACGCCCCCACTGGTTACGACAATCAGCCCCAGCATTTT.

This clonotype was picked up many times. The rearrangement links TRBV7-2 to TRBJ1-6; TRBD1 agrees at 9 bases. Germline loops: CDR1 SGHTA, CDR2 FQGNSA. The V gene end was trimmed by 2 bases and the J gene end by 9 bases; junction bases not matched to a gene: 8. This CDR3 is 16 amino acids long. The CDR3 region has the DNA TGTGCCAGCAGCTTATCAGCGGGACAGGGTACTTCACCCCTCCACTTT. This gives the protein CASSLSAGQGTSPLHF. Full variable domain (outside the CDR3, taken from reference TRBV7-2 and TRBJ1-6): GAGVSQSPSNKVTEKGKDVELRCDPISGHTALYWYRQSLGQGLEFLIYFQGNSAPDKSGLPSDRFSAERTGGSVSTLTIQRTQQEDSAVYLCASSLSAGQGTSPLHFGNGTRLTVT.

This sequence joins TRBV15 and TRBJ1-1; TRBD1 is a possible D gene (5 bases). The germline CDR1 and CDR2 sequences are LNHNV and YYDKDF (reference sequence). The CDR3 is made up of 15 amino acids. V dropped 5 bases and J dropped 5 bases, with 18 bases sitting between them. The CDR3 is CATSERGRRRTEAFF. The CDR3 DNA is TGTGCCACCAGCGAGAGGGGACGCAGACGAACTGAAGCTTTCTTT.